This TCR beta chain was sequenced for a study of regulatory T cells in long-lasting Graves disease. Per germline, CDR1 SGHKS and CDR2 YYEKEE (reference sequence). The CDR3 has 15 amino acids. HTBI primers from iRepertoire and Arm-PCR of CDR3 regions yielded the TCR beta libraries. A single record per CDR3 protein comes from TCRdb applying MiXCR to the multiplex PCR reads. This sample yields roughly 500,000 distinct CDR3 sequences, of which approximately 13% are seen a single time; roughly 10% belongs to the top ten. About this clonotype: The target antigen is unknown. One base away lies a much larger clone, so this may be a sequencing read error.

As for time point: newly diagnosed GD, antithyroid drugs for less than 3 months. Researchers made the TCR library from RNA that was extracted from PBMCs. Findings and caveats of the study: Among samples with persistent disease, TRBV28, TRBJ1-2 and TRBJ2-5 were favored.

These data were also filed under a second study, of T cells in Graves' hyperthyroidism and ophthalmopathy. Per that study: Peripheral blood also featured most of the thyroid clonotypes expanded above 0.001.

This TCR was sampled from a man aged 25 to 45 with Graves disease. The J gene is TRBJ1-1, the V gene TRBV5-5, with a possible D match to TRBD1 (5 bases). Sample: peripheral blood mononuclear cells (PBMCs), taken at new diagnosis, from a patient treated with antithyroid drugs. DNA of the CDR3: TGTGCCAGCAGTCGGGACGGATATATGAACACTCAAGCTTTCTTT. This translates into CASSRDGYMNTQAFF.